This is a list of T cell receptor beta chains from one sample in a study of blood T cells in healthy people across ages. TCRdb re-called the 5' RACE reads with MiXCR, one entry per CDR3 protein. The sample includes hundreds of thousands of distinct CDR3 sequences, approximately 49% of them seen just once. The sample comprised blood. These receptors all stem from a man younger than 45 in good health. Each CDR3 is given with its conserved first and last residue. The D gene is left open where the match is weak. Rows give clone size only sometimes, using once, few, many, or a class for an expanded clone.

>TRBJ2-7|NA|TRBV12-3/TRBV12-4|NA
TGTGCCAGCAGTTTCATGAAGGGAGGCGCCTACGAGCAGTACTTC
CASSFMKGGAYEQYF
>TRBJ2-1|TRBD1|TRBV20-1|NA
TGCAGTGCTAGAGATGGACAGGGGATTGGCAATGAGCAGTTCTTC
CSARDGQGIGNEQFF
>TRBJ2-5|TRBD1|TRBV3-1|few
TGTGCCAGCAGCCTGTTCCAATTGACAGGGCGGTACGGAAATGAGCAGTACTTC
CASSLFQLTGRYGNEQYF
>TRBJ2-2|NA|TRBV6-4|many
TGTGCCAGCAGTGGCCAGAACACCGGGGAGCTGTTTTTT
CASSGQNTGELFF
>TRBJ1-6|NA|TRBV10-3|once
TGTGCCATCAGGGGGGTCAGGGGCAATTCACCCCTCCACTTT
CAIRGVRGNSPLHF
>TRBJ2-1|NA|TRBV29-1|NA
TGCAGCGTTGCCCGCGGGACCTCCAATGAGCAGTTCTTC
CSVARGTSNEQFF
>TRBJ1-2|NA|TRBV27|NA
TGTGCCAGCAGTTTCCTGGACACCTTTTGGAATGGCTACACCTTC
CASSFLDTFWNGYTF
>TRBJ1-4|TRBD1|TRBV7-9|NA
TGTGCCAGCAGCATATTACAGGGGGCTTCTGAAAAACTGTTTTTT
CASSILQGASEKLFF
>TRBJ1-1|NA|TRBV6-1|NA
TGTGCCAGCAGTGGGGCCAGGAACACTGAAGCTTTCTTT
CASSGARNTEAFF
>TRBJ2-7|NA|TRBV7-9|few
TGTGCCAGCAGTCTAGGACAGACGAACGAGCAGTACTTC
CASSLGQTNEQYF
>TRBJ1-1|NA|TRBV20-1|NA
TGCAGTGCTAGACCGATGGGGCCCACTGAAGCTTTCTTT
CSARPMGPTEAFF
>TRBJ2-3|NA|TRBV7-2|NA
TGTGCCAGCAGCGGGTTAGAGGCCCAAACCGCAGATACGCAGTATTTT
CASSGLEAQTADTQYF
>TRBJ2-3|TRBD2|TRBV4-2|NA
TGTGCCAGCAGCCAAGAGGCTAGCGGGGGCCGAGGCACAGATACGCAGTATTTT
CASSQEASGGRGTDTQYF
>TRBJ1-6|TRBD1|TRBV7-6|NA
TGTGCCAGCAGCCCCGGACAGGGGCTAAATTCACCCCTCCACTTT
CASSPGQGLNSPLHF
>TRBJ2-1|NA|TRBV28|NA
TGTGCCAGCAGTCCTCGAGAGGGAGGGGGCTACAATGAGCAGTTCTTC
CASSPREGGGYNEQFF
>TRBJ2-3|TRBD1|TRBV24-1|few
TGTGCCACCAGTGATCCAACCGGGACAGGGGTTAGCACAGATACGCAGTATTTT
CATSDPTGTGVSTDTQYF
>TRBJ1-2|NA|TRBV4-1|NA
TGCGCCAGCAGCCGAGGGCGGGAGGGGAACTATGGCTACACCTTC
CASSRGREGNYGYTF
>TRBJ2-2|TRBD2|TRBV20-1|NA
TGCAGTGCTAGCTTCGGGGGGGAAGCCGGGGAGCTGTTTTTT
CSASFGGEAGELFF
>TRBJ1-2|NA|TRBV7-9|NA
TGTGCCAGCAGCCGGGGCCTTTTGAACTATGGCTACACCTTC
CASSRGLLNYGYTF
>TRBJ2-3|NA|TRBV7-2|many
TGTGCCAGCAGTTTGAGTAGGGATACGCAGTATTTT
CASSLSRDTQYF
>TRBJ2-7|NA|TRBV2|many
TGTGCCAGCACCCGGGGGGGGACAGAAGAGCAGTACTTC
CASTRGGTEEQYF
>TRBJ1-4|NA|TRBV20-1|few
TGCAGTGCTAGAGATCGGCAGGGCTATGAAAAACTGTTTTTT
CSARDRQGYEKLFF
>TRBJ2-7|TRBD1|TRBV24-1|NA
TGTGCCACCAGTGAACAGGGGCTCGAGCAGTACTTC
CATSEQGLEQYF
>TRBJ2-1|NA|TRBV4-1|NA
TGCGCCAGCAGCCAAGTAATAAGTGTCTCCTACAATGAGCAGTTCTTC
CASSQVISVSYNEQFF
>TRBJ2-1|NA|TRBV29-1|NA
TGCAGCGTTGATCCCTCAGGGTCGGGGGGCTGGGTGCAGTTCTTC
CSVDPSGSGGWVQFF
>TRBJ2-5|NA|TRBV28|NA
TGTGCCAGCAGTTGGCGTAAATGGGGCGAGACCCAGTACTTC
CASSWRKWGETQYF
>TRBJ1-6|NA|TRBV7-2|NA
TGTGCCAGCAGCTTAGCGCTAGGGAGGAGACATTCACCCCTCCACTTT
CASSLALGRRHSPLHF
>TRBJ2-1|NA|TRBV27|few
TGTGCCAGCAGTTCTAGTACAGGCGGTGAGCAGTTCTTC
CASSSSTGGEQFF
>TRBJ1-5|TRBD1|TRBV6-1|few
TGTGCCAGCAGTAATCCGGGGACAGTGGACCAGCCCCAGCATTTT
CASSNPGTVDQPQHF
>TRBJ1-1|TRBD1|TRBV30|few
TGTGCCTGGGGGACAGAAACGAACACTGAAGCTTTCTTT
CAWGTETNTEAFF
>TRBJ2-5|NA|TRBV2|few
TGTGCCAGCAGTTCACGAGGGGGGCGGGCAGAGACCCAGTACTTC
CASSSRGGRAETQYF
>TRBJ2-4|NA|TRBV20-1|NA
TGCAGTGTTTTGGAAAGCGGAATAGCCAAAAACATTCAGTACTTC
CSVLESGIAKNIQYF
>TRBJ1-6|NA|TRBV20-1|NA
TGCAGTGCTAGAGAAAACAGGGATTCACCCCTCCACTTT
CSARENRDSPLHF
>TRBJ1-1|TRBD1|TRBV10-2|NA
TGCGCCAGTACACCCCGACAGGGGAACACTGAAGCTTTCTTT
CASTPRQGNTEAFF
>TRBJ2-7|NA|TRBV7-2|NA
TGTGCCAGCAGCTTCAACCCAGGGTACGAGCAGTACTTC
CASSFNPGYEQYF
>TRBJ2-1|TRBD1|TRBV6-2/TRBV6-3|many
TGTGCCAGCACCCCCGGGACAGCGGAAACTCATGAGCAGTTCTTC
CASTPGTAETHEQFF
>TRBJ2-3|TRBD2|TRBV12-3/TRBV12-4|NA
TGTGCCAGCAGTTTCGGACTAGCGGGGAGCACAGATACGCAGTATTTT
CASSFGLAGSTDTQYF
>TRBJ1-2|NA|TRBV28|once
TGTGCCAGCAGTGGCGTAGTGACCTATGGCTACACCTTC
CASSGVVTYGYTF
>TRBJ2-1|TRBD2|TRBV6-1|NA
TGTGCCAGCAGTGGAGCGGGGGAGGTTGATGAGCAGTTCTTC
CASSGAGEVDEQFF
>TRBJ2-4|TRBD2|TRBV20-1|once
TGCAGTGCTAGAAGAGAGGGACTAGCGGCGGCCAAAAACATTCAGTACTTC
CSARREGLAAAKNIQYF
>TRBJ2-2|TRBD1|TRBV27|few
TGTGCCAGCACCCCCGACAGGGGATTAAACACCGGGGAGCTGTTTTTT
CASTPDRGLNTGELFF
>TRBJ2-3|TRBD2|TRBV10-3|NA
TGTGCCATCAGAGAGCGGGGGGACACAGATACGCAGTATTTT
CAIRERGDTDTQYF
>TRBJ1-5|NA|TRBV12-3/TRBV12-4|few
TGTGCCAGCACCTCAGGAGGGAGGAATCAGCCCCAGCATTTT
CASTSGGRNQPQHF
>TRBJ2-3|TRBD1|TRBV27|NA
TGTGCCAGCAGTTTATCACAGGGGTGGGGGGATACGCAGTATTTT
CASSLSQGWGDTQYF
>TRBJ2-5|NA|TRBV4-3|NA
TGCGCCAGCAGCGCCCAGGGTGGGAGAGGAGAGACCCAGTACTTC
CASSAQGGRGETQYF
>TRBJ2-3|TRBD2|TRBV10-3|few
TGTGCCATCAGCAGACTAGCGGGGGGGCCCGGGCAAGATACGCAGTATTTT
CAISRLAGGPGQDTQYF
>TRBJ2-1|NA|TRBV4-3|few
TGCGCCAGCAGCCAAGTCCGGCAGTCTTCCTACAATGAGCAGTTCTTC
CASSQVRQSSYNEQFF
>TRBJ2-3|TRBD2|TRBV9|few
TGTGCCAGCAGCGTAGCGTTAGCGGGGGGCACAGATACGCAGTATTTT
CASSVALAGGTDTQYF
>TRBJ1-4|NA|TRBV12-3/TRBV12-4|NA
TGTGCCAGCAGTTTGGCCCACAATGAAAAACTGTTTTTT
CASSLAHNEKLFF
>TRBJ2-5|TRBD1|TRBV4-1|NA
TGCGCCAGCAGCGAGACCCAGGGGGTTAGGGAGACCCAGTACTTC
CASSETQGVRETQYF
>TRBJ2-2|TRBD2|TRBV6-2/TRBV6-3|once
TGTGCCAGCAGTTCACGCCCGACTAGCGGGGAAACCGGGGAGCTGTTTTTT
CASSSRPTSGETGELFF
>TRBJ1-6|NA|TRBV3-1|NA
TGTGCCAGCAGCGGGGCCAGTAGGAATTCACCCCTCCACTTT
CASSGASRNSPLHF
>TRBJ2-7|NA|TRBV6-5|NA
TGTGCCAGCAGTTTCCGGGTCCCGACCTACGAGCAGTACTTC
CASSFRVPTYEQYF